Listed below are T cell receptor beta chains from one sample, sequenced in a study of blood T cells in healthy people across ages. One entry per CDR3 protein results from TCRdb running MiXCR on the 5' RACE reads. The sample holds 1 million or so distinct CDR3 sequences, around 27% seen once. The same sample was also studied in work on T cells of mothers and their children.

The sequenced material came from blood. The origin of the receptors is a girl aged 2 to 10 in good health. The conserved cysteine and the conserved F or W are not part of the CDR3 here. D genes are given only for firm matches. The size field is filled for only some rows; it gives once, few, many or a size class.

>.|TRBD1|TRBV20-1
SARDPRGGGEKLF
>.|.|TRBV12-3/TRBV12-4
ASSEWGSQNIQY
>.|.|TRBV29-1
SVGGRSYNELF
>few|.|TRBV11-2
ASSLAPRRYNEQF
>few|.|TRBV4-1
ASSQTGGSQETQY
>.|.|TRBV20-1
SARDIASSYNEQF
>few|.|TRBV29-1
SVSGGGSYEQY
>.|.|TRBV28
ASIPDREDGYT
>.|TRBD1|TRBV7-2
ASSLSTGFSPEQY
>.|.|TRBV3-1
ASSQDHRDFEQY
>few|.|TRBV28
ASRFRDTYNEQF
>.|.|TRBV4-3
ASSQDQILGSEAF
>.|.|TRBV27
ASSSPNYYEQF
>few|.|TRBV11-3
ASSPGNGMDTQY
>.|.|TRBV7-6
ASSLVGDGTEAF
>.|.|TRBV7-9
ASSLDRNIQY
>.|.|TRBV14
ASSQVPTFQY
>.|.|TRBV6-1
ASSDIGPQETQY
>.|.|TRBV29-1
SVEGAGTWNEQF
>few|.|TRBV6-5
ASSPGVLNEKLF